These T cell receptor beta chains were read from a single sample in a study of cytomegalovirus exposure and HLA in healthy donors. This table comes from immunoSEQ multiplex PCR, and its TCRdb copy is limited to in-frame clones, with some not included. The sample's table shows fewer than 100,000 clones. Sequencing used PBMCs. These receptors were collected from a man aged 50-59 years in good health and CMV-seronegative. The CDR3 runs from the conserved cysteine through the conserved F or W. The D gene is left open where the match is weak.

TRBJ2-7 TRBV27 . TGTGCCAGCAGCCTCAACAGGGACGGAACCTACGAGCAGTACTTC CASSLNRDGTYEQYF
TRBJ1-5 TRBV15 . TGTGCCACCAGCAGGTTTTCAGGGATAGATAGCAATCAGCCCCAGCATTTT CATSRFSGIDSNQPQHF
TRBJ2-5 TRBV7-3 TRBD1 TGTGCCAGCAGCGGCGGGACAGGGGAAGAGACCCAGTACTTC CASSGGTGEETQYF
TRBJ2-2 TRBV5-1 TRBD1 TGCGCCAGCAGGTTTCGGACAGGGGATACCGGGGAGCTGTTTTTT CASRFRTGDTGELFF
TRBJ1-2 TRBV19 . TGTGCCAGTAGTATTATGACGGGGGGTAACGGCTACACCTTC CASSIMTGGNGYTF
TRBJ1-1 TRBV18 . TGTGCCAGCTCACCACCCGGGCAGGGCCCTGAAGCTTTCTTT CASSPPGQGPEAFF
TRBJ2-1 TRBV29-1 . TGCAGCGTTGGCTCCTGGGCGACAGGTACTTACAATGAGCAGTTCTTC CSVGSWATGTYNEQFF
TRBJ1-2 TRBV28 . TGTGCCAGCAGTTTATTGGAGGACTATGGCTACACCTTC CASSLLEDYGYTF
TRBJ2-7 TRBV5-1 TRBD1 TGCGCCAGCAGCTTCATTCCCGGGACAGCCTACGAGCAGTACTTC CASSFIPGTAYEQYF
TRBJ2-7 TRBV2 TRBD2 TGTGCCAGCGGGAGGGGACTGTCCTCCTACGAGCAGTACTTC CASGRGLSSYEQYF
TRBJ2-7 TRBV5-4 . TGTGCCGGCAACCAGGGTGATGAGCAGTACTTC CAGNQGDEQYF
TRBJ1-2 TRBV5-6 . TGTGCCAGCAGCTTGGGCAGGCTGAGATCTAACTATGGCTACACCTTC CASSLGRLRSNYGYTF
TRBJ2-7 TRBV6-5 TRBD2 TGTGCCAGCAGTCGGGGGGAGAACTACGAGCAGTACTTC CASSRGENYEQYF
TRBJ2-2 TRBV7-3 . TGTGCCAGCAGCTTAATCTTACAGGGCGGGGAGCTGTTTTTT CASSLILQGGELFF
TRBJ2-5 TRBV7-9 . TGTGCCAGCAGCTTAGCGGTTGGGGGCCCCGGGGAGACCCAGTACTTC CASSLAVGGPGETQYF
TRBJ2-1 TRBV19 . TGTGCCAGTAGTATAAACAATATTTTGTACAATGAGCAGTTCTTC CASSINNILYNEQFF
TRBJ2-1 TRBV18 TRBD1 TGTGCCAGCTCACCCCGGACAGGGTTAAATGAGCAGTTCTTC CASSPRTGLNEQFF
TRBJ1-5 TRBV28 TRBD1 TGTGCCAGCAGTTTAATCGGGACAGCTAATCAGCCCCAGCATTTT CASSLIGTANQPQHF
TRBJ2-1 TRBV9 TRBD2 TGTGCCAGCAGCCCCTTCCCTAGCGGGGGGCGGAATGAGCAGTTCTTC CASSPFPSGGRNEQFF
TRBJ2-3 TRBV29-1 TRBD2 TGCAGCGTTAGGACTAGCCTAATCACAGATACGCAGTATTTT CSVRTSLITDTQYF
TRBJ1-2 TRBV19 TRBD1 TGTGCCAGTAGTCCAGCGGACAGGACCCCTCTCTATGGCTACACCTTC CASSPADRTPLYGYTF
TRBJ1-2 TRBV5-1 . TGCGCCAGCAGCTCGGACGGGGACTATGGCTACACCTTC CASSSDGDYGYTF
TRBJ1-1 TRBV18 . TGTGCCAGCTCACCACCCTATAACCAGAACACTGAAGCTTTCTTT CASSPPYNQNTEAFF
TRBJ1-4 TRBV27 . TGTGCCAGCAGGAGCAGGGGCGCTGGGGAAAAACTGTTTTTT CASRSRGAGEKLFF
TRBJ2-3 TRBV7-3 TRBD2 TGTGCCAGCAGCTTAACTGCGGGGGGGCCGGGTGATACGCAGTATTTT CASSLTAGGPGDTQYF
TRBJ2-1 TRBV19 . TGTGCCAGTACTCTTCGACTTGGCTCCTACAATGAGCAGTTCTTC CASTLRLGSYNEQFF
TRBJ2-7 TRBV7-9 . TGTGCCAGCAGCTTGCGAGGGGCCGGGGGTGAGCAGTACTTC CASSLRGAGGEQYF
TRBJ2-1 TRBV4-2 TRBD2 TGTGCCAGCAGCCAAGATAGGACTAGCCACAATGAGCAGTTCTTC CASSQDRTSHNEQFF
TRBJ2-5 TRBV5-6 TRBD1 TGTGCCAGCAGCTTTCGGGACAGGGTACAAGAGACCCAGTACTTC CASSFRDRVQETQYF
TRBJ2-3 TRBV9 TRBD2 TGTGCCAGCAGCGGCGGACTAGTAAGATCAGATACGCAGTATTTT CASSGGLVRSDTQYF
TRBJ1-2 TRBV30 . TGTGCCTGGAGTAGACAGACCAACGGCTACACCTTC CAWSRQTNGYTF
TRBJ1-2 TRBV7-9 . TGTGCCAGCAGCCCAGGAAGCTTTGGTGGCTACACCTTC CASSPGSFGGYTF
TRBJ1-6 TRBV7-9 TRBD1 TGTGCCAGCAGCTTTAGAGGGGGCGATAATTCACCCCTCCACTTT CASSFRGGDNSPLHF
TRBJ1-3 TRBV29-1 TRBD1 TGCAGCGTTGATACCCGGGACAGGGGGCATGGAAACACCATATATTTT CSVDTRDRGHGNTIYF
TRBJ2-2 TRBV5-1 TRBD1 TGCGCCAGCTACCGAATACAGGGGGCCAACACCGGGGAGCTGTTTTTT CASYRIQGANTGELFF
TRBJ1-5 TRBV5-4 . TGTGCCAGCAGCTTGCCAGGGAACAATCAGCCCCAGCATTTT CASSLPGNNQPQHF
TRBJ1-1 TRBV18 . TGTGCCAGCTCACCACCGGGGGGGATTGGGACTGAAGCTTTCTTT CASSPPGGIGTEAFF
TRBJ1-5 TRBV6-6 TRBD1 TGTGCCAGCAGTTACACTCGACAGGGTCTGCAGCCCCAGCATTTT CASSYTRQGLQPQHF
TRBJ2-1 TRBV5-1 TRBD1 TGCGCCAGCAGCTTGGATACAGGGGACTACAATGAGCAGTTCTTC CASSLDTGDYNEQFF
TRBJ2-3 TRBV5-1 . TGCGCCAGCAGTTCCCGTATTGGCACAGATACGCAGTATTTT CASSSRIGTDTQYF
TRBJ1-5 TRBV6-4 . TGTGCCAGCAGTGGAAGGGGCAGGGCTAGCAATCAGCCCCAGCATTTT CASSGRGRASNQPQHF